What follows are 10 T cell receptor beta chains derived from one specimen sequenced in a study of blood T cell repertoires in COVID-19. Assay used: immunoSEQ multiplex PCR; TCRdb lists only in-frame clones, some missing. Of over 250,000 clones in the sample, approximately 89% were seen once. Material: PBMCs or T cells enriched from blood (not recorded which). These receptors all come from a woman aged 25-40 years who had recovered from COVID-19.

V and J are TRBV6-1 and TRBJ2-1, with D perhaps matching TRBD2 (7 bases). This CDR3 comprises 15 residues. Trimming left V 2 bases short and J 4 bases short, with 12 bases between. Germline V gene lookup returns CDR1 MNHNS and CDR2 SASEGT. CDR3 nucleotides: TGTGCCAGCAGTGAATATCGGGGGGCTTACAATGAGCAGTTCTTC. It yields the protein CASSEYRGAYNEQFF.

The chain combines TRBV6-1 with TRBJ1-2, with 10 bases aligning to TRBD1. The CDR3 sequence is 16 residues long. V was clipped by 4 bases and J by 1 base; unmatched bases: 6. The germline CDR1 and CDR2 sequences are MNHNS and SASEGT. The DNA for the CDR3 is TGTGCCAGCAGTGGGGACAGGGGCGCGTTTAACTATGGCTACACCTTC. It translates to CASSGDRGAFNYGYTF.

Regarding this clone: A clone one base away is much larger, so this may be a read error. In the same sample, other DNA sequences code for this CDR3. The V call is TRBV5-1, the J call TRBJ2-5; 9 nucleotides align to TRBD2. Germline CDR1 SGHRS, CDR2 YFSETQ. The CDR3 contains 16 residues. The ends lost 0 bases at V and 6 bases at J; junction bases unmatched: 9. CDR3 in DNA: TGCGCCAGCAGCTTGGGGCGACTCGCGGGGGGGAAGACCCAGTACTTC. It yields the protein CASSLGRLAGGKTQYF.

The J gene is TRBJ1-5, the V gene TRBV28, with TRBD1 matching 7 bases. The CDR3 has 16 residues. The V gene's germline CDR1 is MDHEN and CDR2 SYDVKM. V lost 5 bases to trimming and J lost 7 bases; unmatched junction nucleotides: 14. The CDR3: CASSPYKGQQQQPQHF. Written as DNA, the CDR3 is TGTGCCAGCAGTCCATACAAGGGACAGCAGCAACAGCCCCAGCATTTT.

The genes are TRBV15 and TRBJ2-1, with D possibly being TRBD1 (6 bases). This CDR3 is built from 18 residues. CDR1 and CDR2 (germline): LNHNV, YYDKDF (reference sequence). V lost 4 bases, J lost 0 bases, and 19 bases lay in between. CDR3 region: CATSTDRRVISSYNEQFF. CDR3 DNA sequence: TGTGCCACCAGCACTGACAGGAGAGTAATTAGCTCCTACAATGAGCAGTTCTTC.

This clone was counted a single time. The CDR3 region is CASSEPGQGFFGYTF. CDR3 DNA sequence: TGCGCCAGCAGCGAGCCGGGACAGGGATTTTTTGGCTACACCTTC. The chain is built from TRBV5-1 and TRBJ1-2, with TRBD1 matching over 9 bases. This CDR3 comprises 15 residues. The germline V gene has CDR1 SGHRS and CDR2 YFSETQ. V lost 4 bases, J lost 7 bases, and 11 bases stayed unmatched.

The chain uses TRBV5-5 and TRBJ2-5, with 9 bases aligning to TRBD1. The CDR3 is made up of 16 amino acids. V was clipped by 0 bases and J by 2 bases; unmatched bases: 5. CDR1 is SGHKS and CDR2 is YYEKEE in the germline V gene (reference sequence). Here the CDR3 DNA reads TGTGCCAGCAGCTTGGCACAGGGGGCAAGGCAAGAGACCCAGTACTTC. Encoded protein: CASSLAQGARQETQYF.

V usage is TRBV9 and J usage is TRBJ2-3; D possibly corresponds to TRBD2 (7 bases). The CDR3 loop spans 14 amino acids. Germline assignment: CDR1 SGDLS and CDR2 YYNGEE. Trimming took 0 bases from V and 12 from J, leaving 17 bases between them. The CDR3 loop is CASSVVAGASDQYF. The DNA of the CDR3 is TGTGCCAGCAGCGTAGTTGCGGGGGCCTCGGATCAGTATTTT.

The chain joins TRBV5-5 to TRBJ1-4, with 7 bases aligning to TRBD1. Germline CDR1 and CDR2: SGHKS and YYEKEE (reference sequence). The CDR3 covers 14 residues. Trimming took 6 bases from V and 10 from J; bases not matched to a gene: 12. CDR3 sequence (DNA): TGTGCCAGCAACCTAGGGGGCGCCAAGGGAAAACTGTTTTTT. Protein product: CASNLGGAKGKLFF. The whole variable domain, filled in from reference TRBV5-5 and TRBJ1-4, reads DAGVTQSPTHLIKTRGQQVTLRCSPISGHKSVSWYQQVLGQGPQFIFQYYEKEERGRGNFPDRFSARQFPNYSSELNVNALLLGDSALYLCASNLGGAKGKLFFGSGTQLSVL.

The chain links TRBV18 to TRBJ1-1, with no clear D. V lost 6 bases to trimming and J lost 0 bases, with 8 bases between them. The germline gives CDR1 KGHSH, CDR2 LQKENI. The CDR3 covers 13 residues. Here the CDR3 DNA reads TGTGCCAGCTCCTATGAGATGAACACTGAAGCTTTCTTT. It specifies CASSYEMNTEAFF. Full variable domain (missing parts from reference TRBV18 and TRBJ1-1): NAGVMQNPRHLVRRRGQEARLRCSPMKGHSHVYWYRQLPEEGLKFMVYLQKENIIDESGMPKERFSAEFPKEGPSILRIQQVVRGDSAAYFCASSYEMNTEAFFGQGTRLTVV.